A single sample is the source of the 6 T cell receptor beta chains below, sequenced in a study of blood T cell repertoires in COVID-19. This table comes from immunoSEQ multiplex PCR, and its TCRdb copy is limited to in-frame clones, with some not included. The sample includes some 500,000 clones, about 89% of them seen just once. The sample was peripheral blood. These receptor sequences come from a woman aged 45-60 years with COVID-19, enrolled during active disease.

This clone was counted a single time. The chain's CDR3 is CASSWIQGNTEAFF. CDR3 bases: TGTGCCAGCAGCTGGATACAGGGAAACACTGAAGCTTTCTTT. This chain joins TRBV7-8 and TRBJ1-1; tentatively, D is TRBD1 (6 bases). Germline assignment: CDR1 SGHVS and CDR2 FQNEAQ. Between the trimmed V and J ends, which lost 4 bases and 2 bases, there was a span of 11 bases. The CDR3 spans 14 residues. The complete variable domain, with remaining parts taken from reference TRBV7-8 and TRBJ1-1, reads GAGVSQSPRYKVAKRGQDVALRCDPISGHVSLFWYQQALGQGPEFLTYFQNEAQLDKSGLPSDRFFAERPEGSVSTLKIQRTQQEDSAVYLCASSWIQGNTEAFFGQGTRLTVV.

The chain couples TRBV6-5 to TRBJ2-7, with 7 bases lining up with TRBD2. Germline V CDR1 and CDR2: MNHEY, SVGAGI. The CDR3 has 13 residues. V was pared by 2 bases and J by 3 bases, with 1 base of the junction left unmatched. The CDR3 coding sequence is TGTGCCAGCAGTTACGGGGGGGTCTACGAGCAGTACTTC. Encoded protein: CASSYGGVYEQYF.

Here the CDR3 reads CASRGGLPVQFF. CDR3 DNA: TGTGCCAGCAGGGGGGGGCTGCCTGTGCAGTTCTTC. This chain connects TRBV12-3 or TRBV12-4 to TRBJ2-1; a possible D gene is TRBD2 (7 bases). The CDR3 runs to 12 residues. Trimming took off 6 bases at V and 12 bases at J, with 15 bases between the two ends.

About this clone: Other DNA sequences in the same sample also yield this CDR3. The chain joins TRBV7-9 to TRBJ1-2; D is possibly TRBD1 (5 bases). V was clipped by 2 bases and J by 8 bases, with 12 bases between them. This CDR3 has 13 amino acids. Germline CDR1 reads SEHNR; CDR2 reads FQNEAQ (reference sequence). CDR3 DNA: TGTGCCAGCAGCTTAACAGGTTCAGGCGGCTACACCTTC. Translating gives CASSLTGSGGYTF.

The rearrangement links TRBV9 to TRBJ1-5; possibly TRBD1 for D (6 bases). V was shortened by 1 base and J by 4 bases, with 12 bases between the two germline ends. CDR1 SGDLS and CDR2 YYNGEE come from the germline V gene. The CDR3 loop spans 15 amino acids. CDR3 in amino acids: CASSVTGQHNQPQHF. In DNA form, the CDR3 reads TGTGCCAGCAGCGTAACAGGACAGCATAATCAGCCCCAGCATTTT.

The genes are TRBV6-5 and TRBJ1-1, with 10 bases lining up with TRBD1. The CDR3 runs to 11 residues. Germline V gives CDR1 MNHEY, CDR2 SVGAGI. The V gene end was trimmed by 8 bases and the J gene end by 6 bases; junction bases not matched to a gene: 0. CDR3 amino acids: CASDRGPEAFF. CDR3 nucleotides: TGTGCCAGCGACAGGGGGCCTGAAGCTTTCTTT.